One and the same sample provided the 26 T cell receptor beta chains below, sequenced in a study of CD8 T cells in Susac syndrome. The RNA input was about 0.45 to 1 ug, and it was reverse transcribed with random hexamers. Each CDR3 protein gets one entry after TCRdb re-called the immunoSEQ multiplex PCR reads with MiXCR. The table has hundreds of thousands of distinct CDR3 sequences, almost 85% seen once. Material for sequencing was CD8+ T cells from PBMCs. These receptors were taken from a human donor with multiple sclerosis.

V is TRBV7-9 and J is TRBJ1-2; D remains unclear. The CDR3 has 12 amino acids. V was shortened by 3 bases and J by 3 bases, with 5 bases between the two germline ends. Germline CDR1 is SEHNR and CDR2 is FQNEAQ (reference sequence). CDR3 sequence (DNA): TGTGCCAGCAGCTTTATAGACTATGGCTACACCTTC. Its translation: CASSFIDYGYTF.

The chain couples TRBV30 to TRBJ1-1, with D perhaps TRBD1 (5 bases). V gave up 0 bases and J gave up 4 bases, with 9 bases separating them. Per germline, CDR1 GTSNPN and CDR2 SVGIG (reference sequence). This CDR3 has 13 residues. As DNA, the CDR3 is TGTGCCTGGAGTGTAAGGGGTCCCACTGAAGCTTTCTTT. Its protein is CAWSVRGPTEAFF.

This chain connects TRBV4-3 to TRBJ2-1, with D possibly matching TRBD1 (5 bases). CDR3 size: 18 residues. V was trimmed by 3 bases and J by 9 bases, leaving 27 bases between them. CDR1 and CDR2 from the germline V gene are LGHNA and YSLEER. CDR3 sequence reads: CASSQELRGGSGNVEQFF. In DNA form, the CDR3 reads TGCGCCAGCAGCCAGGAGCTTAGGGGTGGCTCGGGTAACGTTGAGCAGTTCTTC.

This clonotype was recorded a few times. CDR3 DNA sequence: TGTGCCAGCAGCTTAGCCCGACAGGGGGGGTACAATGAGCAGTTCTTC. Protein product: CASSLARQGGYNEQFF. This chain links TRBV7-9 with TRBJ2-1; the match to TRBD1 covers 9 bases. The germline CDR1 and CDR2 sequences are SEHNR and FQNEAQ (reference sequence). The CDR3 length is 16 residues. After removal of 0 bases from V and 4 bases from J, the junction contained 4 bases not matched to a gene.

In DNA form, the CDR3 reads TGTGCCAGCAGGCACCTCGACAGGGTAGCCACTGAAGCTTTCTTT. Its translation is CASRHLDRVATEAFF. The chain joins TRBV6-2 or TRBV6-3 to TRBJ1-1, with TRBD1 matching over 7 bases. The CDR3 has 15 amino acids. Trimming removed 6 bases from V and 4 bases from J; junction bases left unmatched: 11. The V gene's germline CDR1 is MNHEY and CDR2 SVGEGT.

This chain joins TRBV10-3 and TRBJ2-7; 11 bases are shared with TRBD2. The CDR3 is made up of 19 amino acids. Trimming at V came to 5 bases and at J to 2 bases, leaving 17 bases not matched to a gene. Per the germline V gene, CDR1 is ENHRY and CDR2 is SYGVKD. CDR3 sequence: CAISRTGTSGVGGPYEQYF. CDR3 DNA: TGTGCCATCAGTCGAACCGGGACTAGCGGAGTTGGGGGCCCCTACGAGCAGTACTTC.

The genes are TRBV7-6 and TRBJ2-3; D is possibly TRBD2 (5 bases). Germline CDR1 reads SGHVS; CDR2 reads FNYEAQ. The CDR3 is 15 amino acids. V gave up 1 base and J gave up 1 base, with 9 bases separating them. CDR3 nucleotides: TGTGCCAGCAGCTTAGAGGGAGAGGGCACAGATACGCAGTATTTT. Translated, it gives CASSLEGEGTDTQYF.

V and J are TRBV20-1 and TRBJ2-7; either TRBD1 or TRBD2 may fit D (5 bases each). The germline V gene encodes CDR1 DFQATT and CDR2 SNEGSKA (reference sequence). The CDR3 runs 13 residues. V lost 6 bases to trimming and J lost 3 bases, with 15 bases between them. The CDR3 reads CSAEGQQGYEQYF. CDR3 nucleotide sequence: TGCAGTGCCGAGGGGCAGCAGGGCTACGAGCAGTACTTC.

This clonotype came up a few times. The chain is built from TRBV5-4 and TRBJ2-7; D is unresolved. This CDR3 has 14 residues. Looked up from germline, CDR1 is SGHNT and CDR2 is YYREEE (reference sequence). V was cut by 4 bases and J by 2 bases, with 13 bases left in between. The CDR3 DNA reads as TGTGCCAGCAGCATGGGCAGGAATGCCTACGAGCAGTACTTC. The encoded protein is CASSMGRNAYEQYF.

The V and J genes are TRBV19 and TRBJ1-1; no firm D call. Germline loops: CDR1 LNHDA, CDR2 SQIVND (reference sequence). The V end lost 3 bases, the J end lost 4 bases, and 12 bases lay between the germline ends. The CDR3 has 14 residues. CDR3: CASSIAVGGTEAFF. The CDR3 region has the DNA TGTGCCAGTAGTATTGCGGTGGGCGGCACTGAAGCTTTCTTT.

The gene calls are TRBV6-1 and TRBJ2-1, with 13 bases identical to TRBD2. The CDR3 sequence is 17 residues long. Germline CDR1 MNHNS, CDR2 SASEGT. V shed 10 bases and J 7 bases; nucleotides not matched to a gene: 16. The CDR3 here is CATSGTSGMGGVNEQFF. The CDR3, as DNA: TGTGCCACCTCCGGGACTAGCGGGATGGGGGGGGTGAATGAGCAGTTCTTC.

The chain couples TRBV3-1 to TRBJ2-1, with D perhaps TRBD2 (6 bases). Germline V gene data show CDR1 as LGHDT and CDR2 as YNNKEL (reference sequence). V was cut by 0 bases and J by 8 bases, with 20 bases left in between. This CDR3 contains 17 residues. CDR3 region: CASSQDLPGGAWDEQFF. DNA for the CDR3: TGTGCCAGCAGCCAAGATCTTCCTGGCGGGGCTTGGGATGAGCAGTTCTTC.

This chain links TRBV11-2 with TRBJ2-5; 8 bases are shared with TRBD2. The V gene's germline CDR1 is SGHAT and CDR2 FQNNGV. The CDR3 has 16 residues. V dropped 0 bases and J dropped 5; count of bases not matched to a gene: 8. The CDR3 nucleotides read TGTGCCAGCAGCTTAGACCCAATGCCGGGGGGGGAGACCCAGTACTTC. It yields the protein CASSLDPMPGGETQYF.

This clonotype was counted once. This sequence joins TRBV28 and TRBJ2-5; TRBD1 matches at 9 bases. The germline CDR1 and CDR2 sequences are MDHEN and SYDVKM. J gave up 5 bases and V 5 bases, and 9 bases lay outside the gene matches. This CDR3 contains 15 residues. CDR3 DNA sequence: TGTGCCAGCAGTCAACCGGGACAGGGTGTCGAGACCCAGTACTTC. Translating gives CASSQPGQGVETQYF.

The chain couples TRBV25-1 to TRBJ2-5; possibly TRBD1 or TRBD2 for D (6 bases each). The CDR3 spans 16 residues. CDR1 MGHDK and CDR2 SYGVNS come from the germline V gene. Trimming removed 3 bases from V and 5 bases from J, with 19 bases in between. The CDR3 nucleotides are TGTGCCAGCAGTGATCGTCCGGGGGCCCTCGGGGAGACCCAGTACTTC. It specifies CASSDRPGALGETQYF.

The V call is TRBV9, the J call TRBJ2-5, with TRBD1 matching 8 bases. The CDR3 contains 15 residues. The V gene end was trimmed by 0 bases and the J gene end by 5 bases; junction bases not matched to a gene: 6. Germline assignment: CDR1 SGDLS and CDR2 YYNGEE. The CDR3 is CASSVVGQGAETQYF. The CDR3 region has the DNA TGTGCCAGCAGCGTAGTAGGGCAGGGGGCCGAGACCCAGTACTTC.

The V gene is TRBV13, the J gene TRBJ2-7, with D maybe TRBD2 (5 bases). V lost 4 bases and J 6 bases, leaving 19 bases between the germline ends. The CDR3 is 15 amino acids. Germline V gives CDR1 PRHDT, CDR2 FYEKMQ (reference sequence). CDR3 in amino acids: CASSYRPSGRGEQYF. CDR3 nucleotides: TGTGCCAGCAGCTATAGACCAAGCGGTCGCGGCGAGCAGTACTTC.

The V gene is TRBV29-1, the J gene TRBJ2-5; TRBD2 might be the D (5 bases). The CDR3 loop spans 14 amino acids. Germline CDR1 and CDR2: SQVTM and ANQGSEA. Between the trimmed V and J ends, which lost 8 bases and 0 bases, there was a span of 16 bases. The CDR3 loop is CSTKDRTYQETQYF. CDR3 bases: TGCAGCACGAAAGATAGGACTTACCAAGAGACCCAGTACTTC.

The chain recombines TRBV5-1 with TRBJ2-1, with no clear D. CDR3 size: 15 residues. The germline V gene encodes CDR1 SGHRS and CDR2 YFSETQ. Trimming took 0 bases from V and 7 from J, leaving 14 bases between them. The CDR3, as DNA: TGCGCCAGCAGCTTGGAGTGGGCCTGGGGTAATGAGCAGTTCTTC. Its protein product is CASSLEWAWGNEQFF.

This clonotype was seen a few times. V gene TRBV6-1 combines with J gene TRBJ2-5; D may match TRBD1 or TRBD2 (5 bases each). Germline values: CDR1 MNHNS, CDR2 SASEGT. The CDR3 has 13 residues. With 6 bases removed from V and 3 bases from J, the gap between germline ends came to 11 bases. The CDR3 sequence is CASSLGPKETQYF. The CDR3 nucleotides read TGTGCCAGCAGCCTGGGACCCAAAGAGACCCAGTACTTC.

CDR3 loop: CASSVTGTGGSEQYF. The CDR3 DNA is TGTGCCAGTAGTGTAACCGGGACAGGGGGATCCGAGCAGTACTTC. The chain employs TRBV19 and TRBJ2-7; 11 bases agree with TRBD1. J gave up 6 bases and V 5 bases, and 9 bases lay outside the gene matches. Germline V gene data show CDR1 as LNHDA and CDR2 as SQIVND (reference sequence). The CDR3 contains 15 residues. Looking up the rest from reference TRBV19 and TRBJ2-7 gives the full variable domain: DGGITQSPKYLFRKEGQNVTLSCEQNLNHDAMYWYRQDPGQGLRLIYYSQIVNDFQKGDIAEGYSVSREKKESFPLTVTSAQKNPTAFYLCASSVTGTGGSEQYFGPGTRLTVT.

The chain uses TRBV6-1 and TRBJ2-7, with 7 bases fitting TRBD1. The V gene's germline CDR1 is MNHNS and CDR2 SASEGT. There are 14 residues in the CDR3. V lost 3 bases to trimming and J lost 3 bases; unmatched junction nucleotides: 5. CDR3 sequence reads: CASSDGTESYEQYF. Here the CDR3 DNA reads TGTGCCAGCAGTGATGGGACAGAAAGCTACGAGCAGTACTTC.

The rearrangement joins TRBV15 to TRBJ2-1; 8 bases align to TRBD1. V dropped 7 bases and J dropped 4; count of bases not matched to a gene: 12. The CDR3 has 16 amino acids. In germline, CDR1 is LNHNV, CDR2 YYDKDF (reference sequence). CDR3 residues: CATTPPGQALYNEQFF. Here the CDR3 DNA reads TGTGCCACCACCCCACCGGGACAGGCTCTATACAATGAGCAGTTCTTC.

This clonotype showed up just once. The chain carries TRBV7-9 and TRBJ2-5; D may match TRBD1 or TRBD2 (5 bases each). The germline CDR1 and CDR2 sequences are SEHNR and FQNEAQ (reference sequence). The CDR3 is 13 residues long. The V gene lost 0 bases and the J gene lost 5 bases, with 7 bases spanning the gap. CDR3 sequence reads: CASSLAGTETQYF. The CDR3 region has the DNA TGTGCCAGCAGCTTAGCCGGGACGGAGACCCAGTACTTC.

A single count supports this clonotype. V usage is TRBV28 and J usage is TRBJ1-4; the match to TRBD1 covers 9 bases. CDR1 is MDHEN, CDR2 SYDVKM, per germline. The junction had 8 bases not matched to a gene; V was cut back by 5 bases and J by 7 bases. The CDR3 loop spans 15 amino acids. The DNA of the CDR3 is TGTGCCAGCAGTGCTGACAGGGGGTCCTTTGAAAAACTGTTTTTT. It specifies CASSADRGSFEKLFF.

The chain combines TRBV7-9 with TRBJ2-1, with a weak D call TRBD2 (5 bases). The ends were cut back, 1 base at V and 2 bases at J, with 12 bases in the middle. The germline gives CDR1 SEHNR, CDR2 FQNEAQ (reference sequence). This CDR3 is built from 16 residues. CDR3 nucleotide sequence: TGTGCCAGCAGCTTAGAAAAAAGCGGAGCCTACAATGAGCAGTTCTTC. Protein sequence: CASSLEKSGAYNEQFF.